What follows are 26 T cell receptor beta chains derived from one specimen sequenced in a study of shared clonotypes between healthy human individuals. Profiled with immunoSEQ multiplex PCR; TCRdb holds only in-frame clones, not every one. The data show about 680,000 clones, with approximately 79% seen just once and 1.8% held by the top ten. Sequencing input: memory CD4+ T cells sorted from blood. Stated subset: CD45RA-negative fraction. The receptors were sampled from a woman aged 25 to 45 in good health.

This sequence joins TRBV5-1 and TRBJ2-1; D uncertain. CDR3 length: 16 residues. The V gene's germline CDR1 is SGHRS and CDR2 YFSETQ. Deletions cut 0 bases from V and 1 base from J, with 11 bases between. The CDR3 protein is CASSLVGSLSYNEQFF. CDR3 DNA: TGCGCCAGCAGCTTGGTCGGCAGCCTATCCTACAATGAGCAGTTCTTC.

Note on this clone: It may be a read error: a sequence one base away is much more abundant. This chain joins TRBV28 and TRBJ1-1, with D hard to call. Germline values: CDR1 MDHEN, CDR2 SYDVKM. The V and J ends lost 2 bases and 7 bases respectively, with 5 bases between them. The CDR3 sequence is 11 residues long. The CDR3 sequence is CASSLMNEAFF. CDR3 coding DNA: TGTGCCAGCAGTTTAATGAATGAAGCTTTCTTT.

The CDR3 sequence is CASSSPLGLAGSSTLEQYF. CDR3 nucleotides: TGTGCCAGCAGTTCCCCCCTCGGACTAGCGGGATCCTCAACGCTTGAGCAGTACTTC. The chain has TRBV28 and TRBJ2-7, with TRBD2 matching over 12 bases. Germline CDR1 MDHEN, CDR2 SYDVKM. CDR3 length: 19 residues. V lost 4 bases, J lost 7 bases, and 20 bases stayed unmatched.

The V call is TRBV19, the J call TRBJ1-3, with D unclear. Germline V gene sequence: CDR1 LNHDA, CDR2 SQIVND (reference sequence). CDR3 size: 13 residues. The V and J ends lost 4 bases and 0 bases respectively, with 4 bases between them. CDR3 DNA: TGTGCCAGTAGTACTGGCTCTGGAAACACCATATATTTT. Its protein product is CASSTGSGNTIYF.

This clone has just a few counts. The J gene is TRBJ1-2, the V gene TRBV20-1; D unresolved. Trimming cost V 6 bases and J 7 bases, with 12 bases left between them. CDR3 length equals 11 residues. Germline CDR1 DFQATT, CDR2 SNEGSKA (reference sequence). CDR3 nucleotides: TGCAGTGCCCACCATCTCTCTGGCTACACCTTC. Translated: CSAHHLSGYTF.

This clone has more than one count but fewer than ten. In DNA form, the CDR3 reads TGCGCCAGCAGCCAATCAGAAGACATGCATCCTGGCTACACCTTC. This translates into CASSQSEDMHPGYTF. This sequence joins TRBV4-1 and TRBJ1-2; D is uncertain. From germline, CDR1 is MGHRA and CDR2 YSYEKL. V gave up 2 bases and J gave up 7 bases, with 17 bases separating them. The CDR3 extends over 15 amino acids.

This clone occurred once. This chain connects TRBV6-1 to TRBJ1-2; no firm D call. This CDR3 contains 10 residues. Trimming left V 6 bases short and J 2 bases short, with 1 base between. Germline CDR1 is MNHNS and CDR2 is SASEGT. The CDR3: CASSNYGYTF. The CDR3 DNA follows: TGTGCCAGCAGCAACTATGGCTACACCTTC.

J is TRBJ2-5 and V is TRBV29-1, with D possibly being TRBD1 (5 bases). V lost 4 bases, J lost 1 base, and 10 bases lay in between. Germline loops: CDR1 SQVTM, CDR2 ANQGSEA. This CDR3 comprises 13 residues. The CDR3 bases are TGCAGCGTTGGGTTGGGGCCCCAAGAGACCCAGTACTTC. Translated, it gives CSVGLGPQETQYF.

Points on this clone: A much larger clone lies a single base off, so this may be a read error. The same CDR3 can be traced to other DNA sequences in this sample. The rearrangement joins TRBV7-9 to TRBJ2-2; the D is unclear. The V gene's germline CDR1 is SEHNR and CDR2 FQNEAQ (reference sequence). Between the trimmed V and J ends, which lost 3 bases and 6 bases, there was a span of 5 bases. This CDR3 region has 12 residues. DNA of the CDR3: TGTGCCAGCAGCTTGCGGTCCGGGGAGCTGTTTTTT. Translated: CASSLRSGELFF. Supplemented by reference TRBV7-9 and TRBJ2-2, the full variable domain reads DTGVSQNPRHKITKRGQNVTFRCDPISEHNRLYWYRQTLGQGPEFLTYFQNEAQLEKSRLLSDRFSAERPKGSFSTLEIQRTEQGDSAMYLCASSLRSGELFFGEGSRLTVL.

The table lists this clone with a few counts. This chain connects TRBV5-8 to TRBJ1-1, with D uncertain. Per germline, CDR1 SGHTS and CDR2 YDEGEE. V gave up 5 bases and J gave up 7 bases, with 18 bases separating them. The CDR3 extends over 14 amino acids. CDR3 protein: CASRRKPGGVEAFF. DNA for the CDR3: TGTGCCAGCAGGCGCAAACCTGGCGGAGTTGAAGCTTTCTTT.

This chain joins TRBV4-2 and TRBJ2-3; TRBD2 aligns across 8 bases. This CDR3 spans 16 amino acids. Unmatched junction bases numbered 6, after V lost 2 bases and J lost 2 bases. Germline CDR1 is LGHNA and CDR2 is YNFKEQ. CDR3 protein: CASSQTSGLSTDTQYF. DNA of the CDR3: TGTGCCAGCAGCCAAACTAGCGGCCTTTCCACAGATACGCAGTATTTT.

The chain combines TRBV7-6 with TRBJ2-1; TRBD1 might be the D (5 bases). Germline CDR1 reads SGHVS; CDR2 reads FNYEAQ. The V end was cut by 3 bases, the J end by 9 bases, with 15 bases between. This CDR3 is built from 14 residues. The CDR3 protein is CASSLAQGSGEQFF. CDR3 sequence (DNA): TGTGCCAGCAGCTTGGCCCAGGGCTCGGGTGAGCAGTTCTTC.

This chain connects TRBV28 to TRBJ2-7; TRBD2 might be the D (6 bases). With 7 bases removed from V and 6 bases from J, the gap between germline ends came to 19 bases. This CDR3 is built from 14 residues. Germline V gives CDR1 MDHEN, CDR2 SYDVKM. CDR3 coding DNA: TGTGCCAGCACCCGGGCGCAGGGAGGTTTCGAGCAGTACTTC. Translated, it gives CASTRAQGGFEQYF.

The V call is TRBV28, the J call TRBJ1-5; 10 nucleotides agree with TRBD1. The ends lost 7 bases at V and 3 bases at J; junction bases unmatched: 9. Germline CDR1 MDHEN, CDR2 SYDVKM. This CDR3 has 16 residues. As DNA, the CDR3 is TGTGCCAGCACTGGGACAGGGGCTAGACCCAATCAGCCCCAGCATTTT. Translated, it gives CASTGTGARPNQPQHF.

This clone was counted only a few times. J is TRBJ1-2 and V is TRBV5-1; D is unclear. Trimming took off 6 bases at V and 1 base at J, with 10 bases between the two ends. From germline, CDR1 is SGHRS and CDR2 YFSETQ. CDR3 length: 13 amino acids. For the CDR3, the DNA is TGCGCCAGCACTGGAGATGATAACTATGGCTACACCTTC. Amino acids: CASTGDDNYGYTF.

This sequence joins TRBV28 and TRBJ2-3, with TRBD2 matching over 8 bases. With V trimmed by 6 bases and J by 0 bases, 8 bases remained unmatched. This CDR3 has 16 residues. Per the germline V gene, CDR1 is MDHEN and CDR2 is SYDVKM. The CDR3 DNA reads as TGTGCCAGCAGGTCCCCCAGCGGGAGTAGCACAGATACGCAGTATTTT. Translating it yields CASRSPSGSSTDTQYF.

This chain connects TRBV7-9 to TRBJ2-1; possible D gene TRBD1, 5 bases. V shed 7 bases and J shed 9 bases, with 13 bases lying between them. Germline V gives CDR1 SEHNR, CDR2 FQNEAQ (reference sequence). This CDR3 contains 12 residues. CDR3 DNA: TGTGCCAGCAAGAATACAGGCTCTGAGCAGTTCTTC. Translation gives CASKNTGSEQFF.

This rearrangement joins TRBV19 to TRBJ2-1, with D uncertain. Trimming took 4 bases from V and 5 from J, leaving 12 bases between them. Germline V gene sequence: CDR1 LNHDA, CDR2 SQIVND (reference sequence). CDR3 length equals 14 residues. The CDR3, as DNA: TGTGCCAGTAGTAGCGGCCTTACTAACAATGAGCAGTTCTTC. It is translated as CASSSGLTNNEQFF.

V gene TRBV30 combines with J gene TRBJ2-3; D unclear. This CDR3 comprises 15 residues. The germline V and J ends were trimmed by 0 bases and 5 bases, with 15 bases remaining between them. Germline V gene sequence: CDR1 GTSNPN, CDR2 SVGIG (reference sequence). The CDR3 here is CAWSVGFNGRDTQYF. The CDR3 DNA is TGTGCCTGGAGTGTCGGTTTTAATGGAAGAGATACGCAGTATTTT.

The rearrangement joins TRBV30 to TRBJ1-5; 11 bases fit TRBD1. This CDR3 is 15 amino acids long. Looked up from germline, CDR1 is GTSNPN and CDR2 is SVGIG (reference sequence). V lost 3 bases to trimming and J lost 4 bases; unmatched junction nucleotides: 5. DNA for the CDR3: TGTGCCTGGAGCCACGGACAGGGGGCAAATCAGCCCCAGCATTTT. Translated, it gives CAWSHGQGANQPQHF.

CDR3 region: CASSERRGDQPQHF. As DNA, the CDR3 is TGTGCCAGCAGTGAACGCAGGGGAGATCAGCCCCAGCATTTT. J is TRBJ1-5 and V is TRBV2, with a tentative D call TRBD1 (6 bases). The CDR3 sequence is 14 residues long. The V end lost 2 bases, the J end lost 5 bases, and 10 bases lay between the germline ends. Germline assignment: CDR1 SNHLY and CDR2 FYNNEI.

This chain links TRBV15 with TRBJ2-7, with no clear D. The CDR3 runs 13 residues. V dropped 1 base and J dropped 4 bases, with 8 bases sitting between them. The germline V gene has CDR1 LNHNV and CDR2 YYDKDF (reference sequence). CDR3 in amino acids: CATSRGDTYEQYF. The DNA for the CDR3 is TGTGCCACCAGCAGAGGTGACACGTACGAGCAGTACTTC. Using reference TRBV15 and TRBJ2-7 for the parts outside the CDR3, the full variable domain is DAMVIQNPRYQVTQFGKPVTLSCSQTLNHNVMYWYQQKSSQAPKLLFHYYDKDFNNEADTPDNFQSRRPNTSFCFLDIRSPGLGDTAMYLCATSRGDTYEQYFGPGTRLTVT.

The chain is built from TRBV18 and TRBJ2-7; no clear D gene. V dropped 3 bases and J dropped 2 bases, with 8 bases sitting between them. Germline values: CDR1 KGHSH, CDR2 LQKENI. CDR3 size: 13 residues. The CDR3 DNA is TGTGCCAGCTCACCGCTAGAAACCTACGAGCAGTACTTC. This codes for CASSPLETYEQYF.

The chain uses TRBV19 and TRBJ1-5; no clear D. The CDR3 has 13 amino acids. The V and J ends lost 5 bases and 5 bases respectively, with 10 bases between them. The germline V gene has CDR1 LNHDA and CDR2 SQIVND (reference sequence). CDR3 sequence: CASSQHFDQPQHF. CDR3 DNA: TGTGCCAGTAGTCAACACTTCGATCAGCCCCAGCATTTT.

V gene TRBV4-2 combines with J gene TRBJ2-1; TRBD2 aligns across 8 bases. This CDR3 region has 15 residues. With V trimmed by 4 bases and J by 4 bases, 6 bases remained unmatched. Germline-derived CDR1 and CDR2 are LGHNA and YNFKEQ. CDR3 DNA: TGTGCCAGCAGCCCTGCGGGACTAGAATACAATGAGCAGTTCTTC. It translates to CASSPAGLEYNEQFF.

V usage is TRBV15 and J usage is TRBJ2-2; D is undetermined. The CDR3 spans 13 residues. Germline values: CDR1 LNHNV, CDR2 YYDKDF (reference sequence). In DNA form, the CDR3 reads TGTGCTCCAGCGCGTGATCGAACCGGGGAGCTGTTTTTT. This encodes CAPARDRTGELFF. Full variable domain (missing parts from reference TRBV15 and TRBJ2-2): DAMVIQNPRYQVTQFGKPVTLSCSQTLNHNVMYWYQQKSSQAPKLLFHYYDKDFNNEADTPDNFQSRRPNTSFCFLDIRSPGLGDTAMYLCAPARDRTGELFFGEGSRLTVL.